This passage covers 22 T cell receptor beta chains from one sample sequenced in a study of shared clonotypes between healthy human individuals. Sequencing used immunoSEQ multiplex PCR; TCRdb keeps in-frame clones, though not all of them. The sample records around 1,100,000 clones, around 77% being singletons. Sequencing was carried out using memory CD4+ T cells from PBMCs. Subset of the sample: CD45RA-negative fraction. These receptors were taken from a man aged 18 to 30 in good health. Some clones in this sample may be carry-over from other donors' samples.

V and J are TRBV15 and TRBJ2-1; 13 positions agree with TRBD2. V was clipped by 1 base and J by 7 bases; unmatched bases: 7. The CDR3 runs to 17 residues. Germline V gives CDR1 LNHNV, CDR2 YYDKDF (reference sequence). The CDR3 region is CATSRGTSGSFLNEQFF. The CDR3 nucleotides are TGTGCCACCAGCAGAGGGACTAGCGGGAGCTTTTTGAATGAGCAGTTCTTC.

The rearrangement joins TRBV5-6 to TRBJ1-1; D gene uncertain. Germline CDR1 and CDR2: SGHDT and YYEEEE. Trimming left V 0 bases short and J 6 bases short, with 15 bases between. The CDR3 is 15 residues long. The CDR3 is CASSLERRAVAEAFF. The DNA of the CDR3 is TGTGCCAGCAGCTTGGAGCGGAGGGCGGTGGCTGAAGCTTTCTTT.

The chain has TRBV6-5 and TRBJ2-7, with D possibly being TRBD2 (5 bases). This CDR3 is built from 13 residues. V lost 0 bases to trimming and J lost 11 bases, with 14 bases between them. Germline V CDR1 and CDR2: MNHEY, SVGAGI. This CDR3 reads CASSYSIGTGEYF. In DNA form, the CDR3 reads TGTGCCAGCAGTTACTCGATCGGTACCGGGGAGTACTTC.

The V and J genes are TRBV5-1 and TRBJ2-7; D uncertain. CDR3 length: 13 residues. The V end was cut by 5 bases, the J end by 0 bases, with 9 bases between. Germline CDR1 SGHRS, CDR2 YFSETQ. The CDR3 region is CASRRSSSYEQYF. The CDR3 nucleotides read TGCGCCAGCAGAAGGAGCAGCTCCTACGAGCAGTACTTC.

This chain joins TRBV10-3 and TRBJ2-7; the D gene is possibly TRBD2 (6 bases). The CDR3 spans 12 residues. V was pared by 10 bases and J by 0 bases, with 10 bases between. The germline V gene has CDR1 ENHRY and CDR2 SYGVKD. Written as DNA, the CDR3 is TGTGCCAGGGACTTTTTCTCCTACGAGCAGTACTTC. This translates into CARDFFSYEQYF.

This clone has only a few counts. This chain joins TRBV18 and TRBJ1-1, with D perhaps TRBD1 (5 bases). Between the trimmed V and J ends, which lost 6 bases and 6 bases, there was a span of 17 bases. Germline V gives CDR1 KGHSH, CDR2 LQKENI. The CDR3 runs to 14 residues. The DNA of the CDR3 is TGTGCCAGCTCTTCGGGGGTTGTGGGCGCTGAAGCTTTCTTT. As protein: CASSSGVVGAEAFF.

The CDR3 DNA is TGTGCCAGCAGCTTGGCCGGGACAGGAAGGCAGTACTTC. This codes for CASSLAGTGRQYF. This chain uses TRBV5-6 with TRBJ2-7, with 8 bases identical to TRBD1. The CDR3 has 13 amino acids. J was trimmed by 9 bases and V by 0 bases; bases with no gene match: 5. The germline gives CDR1 SGHDT, CDR2 YYEEEE.

This sequence joins TRBV29-1 and TRBJ2-3; 15 bases align to TRBD2. V was clipped by 3 bases and J by 2 bases; unmatched bases: 9. CDR1 and CDR2 from the germline V gene are SQVTM and ANQGSEA. This CDR3 is built from 18 residues. The DNA for the CDR3 is TGCAGCGTTGAGGGGGGGACTAGCGGGAGGTCCCCCACAGATACGCAGTATTTT. Its translation: CSVEGGTSGRSPTDTQYF.

The chain carries TRBV7-2 and TRBJ2-2, with 7 bases identical to TRBD1. CDR1 is SGHTA and CDR2 is FQGNSA in the germline V gene. Trimming took 2 bases from V and 4 from J; bases not matched to a gene: 4. CDR3 length: 15 residues. CDR3 sequence (DNA): TGTGCCAGCAGCTTAAGAGGGGGCGGCACCGGGGAGCTGTTTTTT. This encodes CASSLRGGGTGELFF.

The CDR3 DNA sequence: TGTGCCAGCAGCCCCGGACAGGGACAGACCCAGTACTTC. Its translation is CASSPGQGQTQYF. The V gene is TRBV7-6, the J gene TRBJ2-5; 8 bases match TRBD1. V trimming: 5 bases; J trimming: 6 bases; junction bases outside the gene matches: 5. The CDR3 covers 13 residues. The germline V gene has CDR1 SGHVS and CDR2 FNYEAQ.

The gene calls are TRBV27 and TRBJ2-1; D might be TRBD1 (5 bases). The ends were cut back, 2 bases at V and 8 bases at J, with 13 bases in the middle. The CDR3 is 14 amino acids. CDR1 and CDR2 (germline): MNHEY, SMNVEV (reference sequence). The CDR3 nucleotides read TGTGCCAGCAGTTTACGTCTGGACATCGATGAGCAGTTCTTC. Its protein is CASSLRLDIDEQFF.

As for this clone: A read error may account for a junction end that differs from germline. The rearrangement links TRBV7-3 to TRBJ1-1, with 8 nucleotides matching TRBD1. This CDR3 has 14 residues. Germline V lookup: CDR1 SGHTA, CDR2 FQGTGA. CDR3 protein: CASSWDRSNIEAFF. The CDR3 nucleotides read TGTGCCAGCAGTTGGGACAGGTCGAACATTGAAGCTTTCTTT.

This clone was observed a single time. The chain couples TRBV4-2 to TRBJ2-1; a weak D match, TRBD2 (6 bases). V was pared by 3 bases and J by 2 bases, with 11 bases between. CDR1 is LGHNA and CDR2 is YNFKEQ in the germline V gene. There are 15 residues in the CDR3. CDR3 in amino acids: CASSQLARTYNEQFF. Written as DNA, the CDR3 is TGTGCCAGCAGCCAGCTAGCGAGAACCTACAATGAGCAGTTCTTC.

The sample holds a few counts of this clone. Other DNA sequences in this sample translate to the same CDR3. The V gene is TRBV5-1, the J gene TRBJ1-1; no definite D call. V gave up 0 bases and J gave up 4 bases, with 7 bases separating them. The length of the CDR3 is 13 residues. CDR1 is SGHRS, CDR2 YFSETQ, per germline. The CDR3 is CASSLDGFTEAFF. The CDR3, as DNA: TGCGCCAGCAGCTTGGACGGGTTCACTGAAGCTTTCTTT.

The rearrangement joins TRBV4-2 to TRBJ1-1, with 11 nucleotides matching TRBD1. Germline V gene sequence: CDR1 LGHNA, CDR2 YNFKEQ. CDR3 length: 12 residues. The V segment lost 4 bases and the J segment 14 bases; nucleotides outside the gene matches: 6. The CDR3 sequence is CASSPDRGQWFF. CDR3 nucleotide sequence: TGTGCCAGCAGCCCGGACAGGGGGCAATGGTTCTTT.

The chain employs TRBV29-1 and TRBJ1-1, with D unclear. V lost 3 bases and J 6 bases, leaving 11 bases between the germline ends. There are 12 residues in the CDR3. Germline loops: CDR1 SQVTM, CDR2 ANQGSEA. This chain's CDR3 is CSVDGGVAEAFF. CDR3 bases: TGCAGCGTTGATGGTGGTGTTGCTGAAGCTTTCTTT.

This chain connects TRBV6-1 to TRBJ2-3, with 9 positions matching TRBD2. The germline V gene has CDR1 MNHNS and CDR2 SASEGT. Germline trimming cut 2 bases from V and 1 base from J; bases unmatched to any gene: 10. The CDR3 loop spans 18 amino acids. The CDR3 nucleotides read TGTGCCAGCAGTGAAAGGAGCGGGGGGCTGTTCGGCACAGATACGCAGTATTTT. Translating gives CASSERSGGLFGTDTQYF.

The table lists this clone with a count of one. This rearrangement joins TRBV5-4 to TRBJ2-7, with D uncertain. Germline V gene data show CDR1 as SGHNT and CDR2 as YYREEE (reference sequence). The germline V and J ends were trimmed by 4 bases and 0 bases, with 14 bases remaining between them. The CDR3 has 15 residues. The CDR3 DNA follows: TGTGCCAGCAGCCTCTCGGGTCCCCCCTCCTACGAGCAGTACTTC. It specifies CASSLSGPPSYEQYF.

This rearrangement joins TRBV4-3 to TRBJ1-5, with a tentative D call TRBD1 (6 bases). V lost 1 base and J 5 bases, leaving 12 bases between the germline ends. This CDR3 contains 15 residues. Germline V gene sequence: CDR1 LGHNA, CDR2 YSLEER. The CDR3 coding sequence is TGCGCCAGCAGCCAAGTTCACAGGGCGGATCAGCCCCAGCATTTT. This translates into CASSQVHRADQPQHF.

The chain carries TRBV14 and TRBJ2-1; 9 nucleotides line up with TRBD2. The length of the CDR3 is 14 residues. Germline V lookup: CDR1 SGHDN, CDR2 FVKESK. J gave up 13 bases and V 0 bases, and 7 bases lay outside the gene matches. This CDR3 is CASSQDPYSGSQFF. Written as DNA, the CDR3 is TGTGCCAGCAGCCAAGATCCGTATAGCGGGAGTCAGTTCTTC. The whole variable domain, remainder taken from reference TRBV14 and TRBJ2-1, is EAGVTQFPSHSVIEKGQTVTLRCDPISGHDNLYWYRRVMGKEIKFLLHFVKESKQDESGMPNNRFLAERTGGTYSTLKVQPAELEDSGVYFCASSQDPYSGSQFFGPGTRLTVL.

This clone appeared a few times. V and J are TRBV7-8 and TRBJ2-7, with D unresolved. V was cut by 0 bases and J by 3 bases, with 9 bases left in between. The CDR3 totals 14 residues. Germline V gives CDR1 SGHVS, CDR2 FQNEAQ. The CDR3 region has the DNA TGTGCCAGCAGCTTAGCGCGAACGGGCTACGAGCAGTACTTC. Protein sequence: CASSLARTGYEQYF. The complete variable domain, with remaining parts taken from reference TRBV7-8 and TRBJ2-7, reads GAGVSQSPRYKVAKRGQDVALRCDPISGHVSLFWYQQALGQGPEFLTYFQNEAQLDKSGLPSDRFFAERPEGSVSTLKIQRTQQEDSAVYLCASSLARTGYEQYFGPGTRLTVT.

This clone was counted between two and nine times. The gene calls are TRBV9 and TRBJ2-5; D not certain. This CDR3 contains 15 residues. The ends were cut back, 4 bases at V and 5 bases at J, with 18 bases in the middle. Per germline, CDR1 SGDLS and CDR2 YYNGEE. The CDR3 sequence is CASSPRSNEAETQYF. CDR3 coding DNA: TGTGCCAGCAGCCCACGATCCAACGAGGCGGAGACCCAGTACTTC.